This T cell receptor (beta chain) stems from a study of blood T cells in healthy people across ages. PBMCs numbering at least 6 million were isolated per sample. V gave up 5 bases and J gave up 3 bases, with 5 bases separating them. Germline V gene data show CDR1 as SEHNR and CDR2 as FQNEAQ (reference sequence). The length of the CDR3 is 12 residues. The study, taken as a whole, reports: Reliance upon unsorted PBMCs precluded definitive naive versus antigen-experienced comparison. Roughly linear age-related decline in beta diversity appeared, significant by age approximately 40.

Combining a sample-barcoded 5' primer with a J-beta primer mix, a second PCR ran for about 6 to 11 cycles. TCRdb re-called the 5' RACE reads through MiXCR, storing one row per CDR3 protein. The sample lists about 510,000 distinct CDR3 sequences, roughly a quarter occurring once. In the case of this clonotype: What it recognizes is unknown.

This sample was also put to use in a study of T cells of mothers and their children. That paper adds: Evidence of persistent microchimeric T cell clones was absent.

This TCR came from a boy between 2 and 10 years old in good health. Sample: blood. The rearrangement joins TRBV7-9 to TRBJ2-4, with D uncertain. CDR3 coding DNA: TGTGCCAGCAGCGCCCTCAAAAACATTCAGTACTTC. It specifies CASSALKNIQYF.